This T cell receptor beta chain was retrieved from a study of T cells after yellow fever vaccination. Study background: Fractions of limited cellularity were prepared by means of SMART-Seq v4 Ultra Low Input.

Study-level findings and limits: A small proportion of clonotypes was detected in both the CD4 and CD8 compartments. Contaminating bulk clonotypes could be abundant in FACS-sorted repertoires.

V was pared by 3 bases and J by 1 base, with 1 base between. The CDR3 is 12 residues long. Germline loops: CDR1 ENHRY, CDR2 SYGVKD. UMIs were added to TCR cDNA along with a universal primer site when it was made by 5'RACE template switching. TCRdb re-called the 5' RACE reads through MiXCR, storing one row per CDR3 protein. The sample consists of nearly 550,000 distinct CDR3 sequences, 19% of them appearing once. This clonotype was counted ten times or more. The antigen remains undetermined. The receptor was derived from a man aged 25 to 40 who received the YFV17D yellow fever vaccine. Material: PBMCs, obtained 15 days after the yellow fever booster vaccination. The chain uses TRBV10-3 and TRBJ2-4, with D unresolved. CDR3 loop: CAISDAKNIQYF. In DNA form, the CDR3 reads TGTGCCATCAGTGATGCCAAAAACATTCAGTACTTC.